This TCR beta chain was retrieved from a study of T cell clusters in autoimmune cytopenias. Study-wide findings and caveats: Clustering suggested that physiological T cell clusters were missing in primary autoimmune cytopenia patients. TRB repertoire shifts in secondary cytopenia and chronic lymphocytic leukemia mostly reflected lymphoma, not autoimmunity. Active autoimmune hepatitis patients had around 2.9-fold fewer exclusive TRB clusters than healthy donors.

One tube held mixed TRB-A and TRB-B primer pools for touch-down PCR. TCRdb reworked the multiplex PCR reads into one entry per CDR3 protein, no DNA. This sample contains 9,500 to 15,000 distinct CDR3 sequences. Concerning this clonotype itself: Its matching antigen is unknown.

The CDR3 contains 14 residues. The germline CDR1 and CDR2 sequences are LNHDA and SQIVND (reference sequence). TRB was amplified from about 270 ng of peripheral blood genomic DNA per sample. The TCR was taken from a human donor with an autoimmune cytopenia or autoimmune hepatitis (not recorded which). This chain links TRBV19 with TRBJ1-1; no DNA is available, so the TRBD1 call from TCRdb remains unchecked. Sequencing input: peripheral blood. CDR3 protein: CASSTGRGWAEAFF.